The 32 T cell receptor beta chains below were found in one sample sequenced in a study of shared clonotypes between healthy human individuals. Only in-frame clones appear in the TCRdb table, and some are missing; sequencing was by immunoSEQ multiplex PCR. This sample has some 320,000 clones, with around 90% found just once. Sequencing was done on a sample of memory CD8+ T cells sorted from blood. Subset denoted: CD45RO+ cells pooled with CCR7-negative TemRA cells. These receptor sequences come from a man aged 18 to 29 in good health.

The chain is built from TRBV6-6 and TRBJ2-3, with 11 positions matching TRBD2. This CDR3 is 16 amino acids long. V was pared by 2 bases and J by 4 bases, with 5 bases of the junction left unmatched. Germline V gene lookup returns CDR1 MNHNY and CDR2 SVGAGI (reference sequence). This CDR3 reads CASSYIAGGQADTQYF. The CDR3 nucleotides read TGTGCCAGCAGTTACATAGCGGGAGGGCAGGCAGATACGCAGTATTTT.

This sequence joins TRBV4-1 and TRBJ1-6; no firm D call. V lost 3 bases and J 7 bases, leaving 13 bases between the germline ends. This CDR3 has 15 amino acids. Per the germline V gene, CDR1 is MGHRA and CDR2 is YSYEKL. Written as DNA, the CDR3 is TGCGCCAGCAGCCACCCTAATGGGGTGAATTCACCCCTCCACTTT. It yields the protein CASSHPNGVNSPLHF.

The rearrangement joins TRBV10-2 to TRBJ2-3, with 9 positions matching TRBD2. V dropped 6 bases and J dropped 3; count of bases not matched to a gene: 7. The germline CDR1 and CDR2 sequences are WSHSY and SAAADI. This CDR3 has 15 amino acids. CDR3: CASSRTSGPTDTQYF. The CDR3 coding sequence is TGCGCCAGCAGCCGAACTAGCGGGCCTACAGATACGCAGTATTTT.

V and J are TRBV9 and TRBJ1-4; D not resolved. The germline CDR1 and CDR2 sequences are SGDLS and YYNGEE. The CDR3 extends over 15 amino acids. Trimming left V 0 bases short and J 2 bases short, with 8 bases between. The CDR3 nucleotides read TGTGCCAGCAGCGTAGGGGTAAGGACTAATGAAAAACTGTTTTTT. It yields the protein CASSVGVRTNEKLFF.

There are many counts of this clone. J is TRBJ2-2 and V is TRBV5-1, with D possibly matching TRBD1 (6 bases). This CDR3 comprises 18 residues. The V and J ends lost 4 bases and 3 bases respectively, with 22 bases between them. CDR1 and CDR2 from the germline V gene are SGHRS and YFSETQ. DNA of the CDR3: TGCGCCAGCAGCCCCACCCATGACAGGTATAGGGACACCGGGGAGCTGTTTTTT. This sequence encodes CASSPTHDRYRDTGELFF. Filled out from reference TRBV5-1 and TRBJ2-2, the complete variable domain reads KAGVTQTPRYLIKTRGQQVTLSCSPISGHRSVSWYQQTPGQGLQFLFEYFSETQRNKGNFPGRFSGRQFSNSRSEMNVSTLELGDSALYLCASSPTHDRYRDTGELFFGEGSRLTVL.

The rearrangement joins TRBV5-6 to TRBJ2-5; D may be TRBD1 (6 bases). This CDR3 is 15 amino acids long. V lost 0 bases and J 2 bases, leaving 11 bases between the germline ends. Germline CDR1 SGHDT, CDR2 YYEEEE. The CDR3 DNA reads as TGTGCCAGCAGCTTGGGAGGACAGCCTCAAGAGACCCAGTACTTC. Residues: CASSLGGQPQETQYF.

This chain uses TRBV29-1 with TRBJ1-4; D is ambiguous. This CDR3 has 14 residues. V lost 1 base and J lost 0, with 6 bases in between. Germline CDR1 and CDR2: SQVTM and ANQGSEA. DNA of the CDR3: TGCAGCGTTGAAGGTGGCACAACTAATGAAAAACTGTTTTTT. Translating it yields CSVEGGTTNEKLFF.

The sample holds a few counts of this clone. The chain combines TRBV5-1 with TRBJ2-7; 8 positions agree with TRBD1. Losses at the gene ends were 5 bases for V and 5 bases for J; bases not matched to a gene: 0. Germline V gene lookup returns CDR1 SGHRS and CDR2 YFSETQ. The CDR3 runs 11 residues. The CDR3 loop reads CASRQGDEQYF. The CDR3 region has the DNA TGCGCCAGCAGACAGGGGGACGAGCAGTACTTC.

This chain connects TRBV28 to TRBJ2-6; D possibly corresponds to TRBD2 (5 bases). This CDR3 is 17 amino acids long. Germline V CDR1 and CDR2: MDHEN, SYDVKM. Trimming shortened V by 7 bases and J by 2 bases, and 18 bases separated the two germline ends. The CDR3 DNA follows: TGTGCCAGCACCAGGACGGGGTACAACCCTGGGGCCAACGTCCTGACTTTC. It is translated as CASTRTGYNPGANVLTF.

This clone is a singleton in its sample. This CDR3 is CASSQDSLGSGSSYEQYF. The CDR3 DNA reads as TGCGCCAGCAGCCAAGACTCCTTAGGTAGCGGGAGTTCCTACGAGCAGTACTTC. The chain employs TRBV4-3 and TRBJ2-7; 9 bases are a match to TRBD2. This CDR3 has 18 amino acids. V trimming: 0 bases; J trimming: 1 base; junction bases outside the gene matches: 10. Germline V gives CDR1 LGHNA, CDR2 YSLEER.

The chain carries TRBV28 and TRBJ1-3, with D possibly TRBD1 on 5 matching bases. CDR1 MDHEN and CDR2 SYDVKM come from the germline V gene. CDR3 length: 17 amino acids. With 6 bases removed from V and 0 bases from J, the gap between germline ends came to 18 bases. CDR3 nucleotide sequence: TGTGCCAGCAGGACACGCGCTACGGGGGGCTCTGGAAACACCATATATTTT. This gives the protein CASRTRATGGSGNTIYF.

The rearrangement links TRBV4-2 to TRBJ2-7; no definite D call. In germline, CDR1 is LGHNA, CDR2 YNFKEQ. V lost 3 bases and J lost 1, with 16 bases in between. This CDR3 region has 16 residues. The CDR3 sequence is CASSQSPVQASYEQYF. DNA of the CDR3: TGTGCCAGCAGCCAGAGCCCCGTCCAGGCATCCTACGAGCAGTACTTC.

Details on this clone: Other DNA sequences in the sample encode the same CDR3. The V and J genes are TRBV9 and TRBJ2-2; D may be TRBD1 or TRBD2 (5 bases each). The germline gives CDR1 SGDLS, CDR2 YYNGEE. Between the trimmed V and J ends, which lost 0 bases and 7 bases, there was a span of 7 bases. This CDR3 is 13 amino acids long. This chain's CDR3 is CASSVAGSGELFF. CDR3 bases: TGTGCCAGCAGCGTAGCAGGGAGCGGGGAGCTGTTTTTT.

The gene calls are TRBV7-8 and TRBJ2-7; D call uncertain. V was trimmed by 1 base and J by 5 bases, leaving 12 bases between them. From germline, CDR1 is SGHVS and CDR2 FQNEAQ. The CDR3 runs 14 residues. CDR3 sequence: CASSLVPELNEQYF. The CDR3 nucleotides are TGTGCCAGCAGCTTAGTGCCAGAGTTGAACGAGCAGTACTTC.

This chain connects TRBV6-5 to TRBJ2-7, with 15 bases that match TRBD2. The CDR3 runs to 15 residues. The junction had 2 bases not matched to a gene; V was cut back by 5 bases and J by 3 bases. Germline CDR1 reads MNHEY; CDR2 reads SVGAGI. As DNA, the CDR3 is TGTGCCAGCAGTGGACTAGCGGGAGGGTACTACGAGCAGTACTTC. As protein: CASSGLAGGYYEQYF.

The rearrangement joins TRBV13 to TRBJ2-5; TRBD1 might be the D (6 bases). The germline V and J ends were trimmed by 2 bases and 2 bases, with 9 bases remaining between them. Per germline, CDR1 PRHDT and CDR2 FYEKMQ (reference sequence). The CDR3 length is 14 residues. CDR3 DNA sequence: TGTGCCAGCAGCTTAAGGACAGCACAAGAGACCCAGTACTTC. The encoded protein is CASSLRTAQETQYF.

This sequence joins TRBV28 and TRBJ2-2; D gene uncertain. Trimming cost V 4 bases and J 4 bases, with 4 bases left between them. This CDR3 comprises 12 residues. Germline lookup yields CDR1 MDHEN and CDR2 SYDVKM. CDR3 residues: CASSSTTGELFF. CDR3 in DNA: TGTGCCAGCAGTTCGACCACCGGGGAGCTGTTTTTT.

The chain links TRBV10-2 to TRBJ2-1; tentative D call: TRBD2 (5 bases). Per the germline V gene, CDR1 is WSHSY and CDR2 is SAAADI. The CDR3 runs to 14 residues. The V and J ends lost 7 bases and 1 base respectively, with 11 bases between them. The CDR3 is CASNDYSSYNEQFF. The CDR3 DNA follows: TGCGCCAGCAACGACTATTCATCCTACAATGAGCAGTTCTTC.

This chain uses TRBV4-1 with TRBJ2-4; D is perhaps TRBD1 (6 bases). V was cut by 0 bases and J by 1 base, with 13 bases left in between. Germline CDR1 MGHRA, CDR2 YSYEKL. The length of the CDR3 is 17 residues. The CDR3 reads CASSQDHLQGAKNIQYF. The CDR3 coding sequence is TGCGCCAGCAGCCAAGATCACCTCCAGGGGGCCAAAAACATTCAGTACTTC.

This clone appeared a few times. V is TRBV4-1 and J is TRBJ1-6; D is uncertain. The germline V and J ends were trimmed by 1 base and 0 bases, with 4 bases remaining between them. This CDR3 comprises 15 residues. CDR1 MGHRA and CDR2 YSYEKL come from the germline V gene. The CDR3 DNA reads TGCGCCAGCAGCCAAGTATCCTCCTATAATTCACCCCTCCACTTT. Translated: CASSQVSSYNSPLHF.

The chain joins TRBV15 to TRBJ2-1; 8 nucleotides line up with TRBD2. The CDR3 is made up of 16 amino acids. After removal of 3 bases from V and 4 bases from J, the junction contained 8 bases not matched to a gene. Looked up from germline, CDR1 is LNHNV and CDR2 is YYDKDF (reference sequence). The CDR3 region is CATSRGTSGQYNEQFF. DNA of the CDR3: TGTGCCACCAGCAGGGGAACTAGCGGACAATACAATGAGCAGTTCTTC.

This clone was observed a single time. V is TRBV6-1 and J is TRBJ1-4; 9 bases agree with TRBD1. CDR1 is MNHNS and CDR2 is SASEGT in the germline V gene. The CDR3 runs 15 residues. V shed 8 bases and J 7 bases; nucleotides not matched to a gene: 11. Here the CDR3 DNA reads TGTGCCAGCGGACCCCTAACAGGGGGCAGTGAAAAACTGTTTTTT. Translation: CASGPLTGGSEKLFF.

The chain joins TRBV7-9 to TRBJ1-2, with TRBD1 as a possible D gene (6 bases). This CDR3 region has 14 residues. Germline lookup yields CDR1 SEHNR and CDR2 FQNEAQ (reference sequence). Trimming took off 4 bases at V and 4 bases at J, with 13 bases between the two ends. CDR3 protein: CASSSRDNLYGYTF. CDR3 coding DNA: TGTGCCAGCAGCTCCAGGGACAACCTCTATGGCTACACCTTC.

This clone was seen once. The V and J genes are TRBV28 and TRBJ2-7; D is unclear. Per the germline V gene, CDR1 is MDHEN and CDR2 is SYDVKM. CDR3 length equals 14 residues. V lost 5 bases and J 3 bases, leaving 14 bases between the germline ends. The CDR3 nucleotides read TGTGCCAGCAGTGGCCTCCAGACCCGCTACGAGCAGTACTTC. It codes for CASSGLQTRYEQYF.

CDR3 DNA: TGCGCCAGCAGCGTACCAAGGGGACTAGCGGGTTATGAGCAGTTCTTC. Its protein is CASSVPRGLAGYEQFF. The chain recombines TRBV5-1 with TRBJ2-1, with TRBD2 matching 12 bases. Germline V lookup: CDR1 SGHRS, CDR2 YFSETQ. This CDR3 has 16 amino acids. V lost 4 bases, J lost 8 bases, and 10 bases stayed unmatched.

This chain links TRBV9 with TRBJ2-7, with 13 bases that match TRBD2. This CDR3 is 15 amino acids long. V lost 1 base, J lost 3 bases, and 1 base stayed unmatched. In germline, CDR1 is SGDLS, CDR2 YYNGEE. CDR3 sequence (DNA): TGTGCCAGCAGCGTAAGGACTAGCGGGGGCTACGAGCAGTACTTC. Translation: CASSVRTSGGYEQYF.

Comment on this clone: A much larger clone differs by one base, so this may be a read error. The chain has TRBV2 and TRBJ2-7; TRBD2 aligns across 12 bases. CDR3 size: 15 residues. Germline V gene lookup returns CDR1 SNHLY and CDR2 FYNNEI. J gave up 3 bases and V 1 base, and 1 base lay outside the gene matches. Written as DNA, the CDR3 is TGTGCCAGCAGTGAAGGACTAGCGGGAGTCTACGAGCAGTACTTC. It specifies CASSEGLAGVYEQYF.

This chain joins TRBV11-1 and TRBJ2-7, with D possibly called TRBD1 or TRBD2 (5 bases each). Trimming removed 7 bases from V and 0 bases from J, with 10 bases in between. The germline CDR1 and CDR2 sequences are SGHAT and FQDESV (reference sequence). This CDR3 spans 13 amino acids. The CDR3, as DNA: TGTGCCAGCATCGGGGACGGCTCCTACGAGCAGTACTTC. Translating it yields CASIGDGSYEQYF.

The CDR3 DNA follows: TGCAGCGTTGAAGGAAGGGCAGGCTCTGGAAACACCATATATTTT. This sequence encodes CSVEGRAGSGNTIYF. The chain recombines TRBV29-1 with TRBJ1-3, with no clear D. CDR1 and CDR2 from the germline V gene are SQVTM and ANQGSEA. This CDR3 contains 15 residues. V dropped 1 base and J dropped 0 bases, with 10 bases sitting between them.

The chain uses TRBV27 and TRBJ1-5, with a possible D match to TRBD1 (6 bases). Germline CDR1 and CDR2: MNHEY and SMNVEV (reference sequence). Deletions cut 5 bases from V and 4 bases from J, with 24 bases between. This CDR3 region has 18 residues. The CDR3 DNA sequence: TGTGCCAGCAGTGTAAGGGGGATCCAGGGGTCAAAGAATCAGCCCCAGCATTTT. Amino acid sequence: CASSVRGIQGSKNQPQHF.

The genes are TRBV4-2 and TRBJ2-3; TRBD2 agrees at 7 bases. Germline V lookup: CDR1 LGHNA, CDR2 YNFKEQ. With V trimmed by 4 bases and J by 1 base, 5 bases remained unmatched. CDR3 length: 15 residues. The CDR3 protein is CASSPLSGGTDTQYF. The CDR3 coding sequence is TGTGCCAGCAGCCCATTGAGCGGGGGCACAGATACGCAGTATTTT.

The gene calls are TRBV7-9 and TRBJ2-7, with D unresolved. V lost 3 bases to trimming and J lost 1 base, with 13 bases between them. The CDR3 sequence is 15 residues long. Germline V CDR1 and CDR2: SEHNR, FQNEAQ (reference sequence). CDR3 sequence reads: CASSLTSETSYEQYF. In DNA, the CDR3 is TGTGCCAGCAGCTTGACATCTGAGACTTCCTACGAGCAGTACTTC.